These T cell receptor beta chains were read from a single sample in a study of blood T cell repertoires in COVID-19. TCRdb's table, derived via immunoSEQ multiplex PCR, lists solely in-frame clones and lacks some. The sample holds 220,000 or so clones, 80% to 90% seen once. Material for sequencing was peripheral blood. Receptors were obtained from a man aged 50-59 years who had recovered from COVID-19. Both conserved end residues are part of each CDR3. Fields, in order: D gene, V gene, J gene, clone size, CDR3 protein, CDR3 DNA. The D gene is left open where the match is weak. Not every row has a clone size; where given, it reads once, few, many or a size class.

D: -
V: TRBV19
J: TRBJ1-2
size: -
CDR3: CASSSPRGVIGYGYTF
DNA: TGTGCCAGTAGTAGCCCCAGGGGAGTGATCGGCTATGGCTACACCTTC

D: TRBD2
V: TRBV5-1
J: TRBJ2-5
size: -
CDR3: CASSLLATQETQYF
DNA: TGCGCCAGCAGCTTACTAGCGACCCAAGAGACCCAGTACTTC

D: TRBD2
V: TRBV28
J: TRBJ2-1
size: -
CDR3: CASRLAGVRDNEQFF
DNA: TGTGCCAGCAGACTAGCGGGAGTTCGGGACAATGAGCAGTTCTTC

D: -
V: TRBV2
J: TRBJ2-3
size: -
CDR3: CASSEGRWSAATDTQYF
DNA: TGTGCCAGCAGTGAGGGGCGGTGGAGCGCAGCCACAGATACGCAGTATTTT

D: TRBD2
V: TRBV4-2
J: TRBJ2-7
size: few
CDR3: CASSQATSGRAYEQYF
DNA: TGTGCCAGCAGCCAAGCGACTAGCGGGAGGGCCTACGAGCAGTACTTC

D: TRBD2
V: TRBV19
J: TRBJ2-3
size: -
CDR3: CASSIDQREGRNTQYF
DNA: TGTGCCAGTAGTATAGACCAGCGGGAGGGCCGGAATACGCAGTATTTT

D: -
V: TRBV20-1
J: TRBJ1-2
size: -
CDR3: CSASNGQGSYGYTF
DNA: TGCAGTGCTAGTAATGGGCAGGGGTCCTATGGCTACACCTTC

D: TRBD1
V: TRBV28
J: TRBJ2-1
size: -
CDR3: CASSRPGQGLNEQFF
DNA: TGTGCCAGCAGCCGCCCGGGACAGGGATTAAATGAGCAGTTCTTC

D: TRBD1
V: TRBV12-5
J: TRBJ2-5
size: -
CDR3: CASGQGFQETQYF
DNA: TGTGCTAGTGGACAGGGGTTCCAAGAGACCCAGTACTTC

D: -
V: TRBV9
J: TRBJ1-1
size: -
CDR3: CASSVEGRVNTEAFF
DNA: TGTGCCAGCAGCGTAGAGGGCAGGGTGAACACTGAAGCTTTCTTT

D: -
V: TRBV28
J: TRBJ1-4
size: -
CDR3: CASREGGRSNEKLFF
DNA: TGTGCCAGCCGGGAGGGCGGCAGATCTAATGAAAAACTGTTTTTT

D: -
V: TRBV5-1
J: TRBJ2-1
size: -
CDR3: CASSPLSTGTYNEQFF
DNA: TGCGCCAGCAGCCCCCTGTCTACCGGGACTTACAATGAGCAGTTCTTC

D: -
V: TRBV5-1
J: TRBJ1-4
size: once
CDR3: CASSISQGSGEKLFF
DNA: TGCGCCAGCAGCATTTCCCAGGGGTCTGGTGAAAAACTGTTTTTT

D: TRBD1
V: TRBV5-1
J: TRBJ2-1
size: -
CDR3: CASSNGQEYNEQFF
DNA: TGCGCCAGCAGCAACGGACAGGAGTACAATGAGCAGTTCTTC

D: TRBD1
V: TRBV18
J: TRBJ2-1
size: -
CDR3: CASSLTTGAYNEQFF
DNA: TGTGCCAGCTCACTCACTACAGGGGCGTACAATGAGCAGTTCTTC

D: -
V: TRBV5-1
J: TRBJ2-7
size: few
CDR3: CASSSRTAYEQYF
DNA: TGCGCCAGCAGCTCCCGGACAGCTTACGAGCAGTACTTC

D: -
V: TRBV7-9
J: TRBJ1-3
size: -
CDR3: CASSLEDTRNTIYF
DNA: TGTGCCAGCAGCTTAGAGGACACCAGAAACACCATATATTTT

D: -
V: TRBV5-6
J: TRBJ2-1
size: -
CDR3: CASSFGGTSSYNEQFF
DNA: TGTGCCAGCAGCTTTGGCGGGACGAGCTCCTACAATGAGCAGTTCTTC

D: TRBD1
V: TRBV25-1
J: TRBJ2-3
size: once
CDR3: CASSETGWGTDTQYF
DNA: TGTGCCAGCAGTGAGACAGGGTGGGGCACAGATACGCAGTATTTT

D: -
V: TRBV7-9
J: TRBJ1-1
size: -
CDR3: CASSLQGGTEAFF
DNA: TGTGCCAGCAGCTTACAAGGGGGTACTGAAGCTTTCTTT

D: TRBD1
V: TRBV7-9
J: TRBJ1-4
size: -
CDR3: CASSLDRGVEKLFF
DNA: TGTGCCAGCAGCCTAGACAGGGGAGTTGAAAAACTGTTTTTT

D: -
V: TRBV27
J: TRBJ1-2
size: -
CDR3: CASSLKGGNYGYTF
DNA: TGTGCCAGCAGTTTAAAGGGAGGGAACTATGGCTACACCTTC

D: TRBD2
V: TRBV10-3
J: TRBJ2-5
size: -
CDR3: CAIRGSSGRGQETQYF
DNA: TGTGCCATCAGAGGATCCAGCGGGAGAGGACAAGAGACCCAGTACTTC

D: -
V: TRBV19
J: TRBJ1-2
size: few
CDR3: CASSRMGAYGYTF
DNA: TGTGCCAGTAGTAGGATGGGCGCCTATGGCTACACCTTC

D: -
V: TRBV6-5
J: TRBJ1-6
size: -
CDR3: CASGWDKNSPLHF
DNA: TGTGCCAGCGGATGGGACAAGAATTCACCCCTCCACTTT

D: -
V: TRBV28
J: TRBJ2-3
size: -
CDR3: CASLTRHLQDTQYF
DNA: TGTGCCAGCCTTACACGACACCTGCAAGATACGCAGTATTTT

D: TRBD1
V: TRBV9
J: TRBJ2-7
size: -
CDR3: CASSVGQGTYEQYF
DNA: TGTGCCAGCAGCGTAGGACAGGGAACGTACGAGCAGTACTTC

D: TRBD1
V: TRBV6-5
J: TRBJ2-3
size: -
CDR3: CASSRAGTATDTQYF
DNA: TGTGCCAGCAGTCGGGCCGGGACAGCCACAGATACGCAGTATTTT